This TCR beta chain was profiled in a study of regulatory T cells in long-lasting Graves disease. In the study overall: More than 5 years of antithyroid drugs with positive TSH receptor antibodies defined persistent Graves' disease. Study results and caveats: Persistent patients shared more public clonotypes (roughly 2,500) than new patients (nearly 1,000). Peripheral blood was the sole material, not thyroid tissue. Favoring TRBV28, TRBJ1-2 and TRBJ2-5 was a feature seen in persistent disease.

Many counts were recorded for this clonotype. Its antigen remains unidentified. Combining iRepertoire HTBI primers with Arm-PCR of CDR3 regions, the authors built TCR beta libraries. TCRdb re-derived calls from the multiplex PCR reads in MiXCR, one entry per CDR3 protein. The data show 400,000 to 500,000 distinct CDR3 sequences, approximately 23% seen once. This CDR3 has 14 amino acids. Between the trimmed V and J ends, which lost 6 bases and 7 bases, there was a span of 13 bases. Time point of the sample: persistent/refractory GD, antithyroid drugs over 5 years with positive TRAb. PBMC RNA was the source of the TCR library.

The sequences come from peripheral blood mononuclear cells (PBMCs), collected when the disease was refractory, from a patient treated with antithyroid drugs. The chain joins TRBV12-3 or TRBV12-4 to TRBJ1-6, with D possibly being TRBD1 (5 bases). This receptor was obtained from a female donor with Graves disease. CDR3 sequence (DNA): TGTGCCAGCAGAATGACGGGGCTGAATTCACCCCTCCACTTT. Translation gives CASRMTGLNSPLHF.